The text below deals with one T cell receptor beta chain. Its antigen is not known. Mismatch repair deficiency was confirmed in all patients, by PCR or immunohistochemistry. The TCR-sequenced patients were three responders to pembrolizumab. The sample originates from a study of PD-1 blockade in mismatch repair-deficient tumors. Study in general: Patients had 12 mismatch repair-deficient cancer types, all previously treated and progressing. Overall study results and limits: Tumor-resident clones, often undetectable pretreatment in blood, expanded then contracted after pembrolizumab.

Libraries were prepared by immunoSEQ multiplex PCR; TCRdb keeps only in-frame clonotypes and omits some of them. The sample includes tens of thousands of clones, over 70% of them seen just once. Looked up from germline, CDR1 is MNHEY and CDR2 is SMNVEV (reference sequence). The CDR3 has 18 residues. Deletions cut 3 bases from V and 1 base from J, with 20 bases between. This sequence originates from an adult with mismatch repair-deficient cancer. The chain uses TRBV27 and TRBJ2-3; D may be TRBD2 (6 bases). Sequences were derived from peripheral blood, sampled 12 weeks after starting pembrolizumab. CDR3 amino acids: CASSFLFRRRGGTDTQYF. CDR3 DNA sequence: TGTGCCAGCAGTTTTCTTTTCCGGCGGAGGGGTGGCACAGATACGCAGTATTTT.